This TCR beta chain came from a study of cytomegalovirus exposure and HLA in healthy donors. Overall study results and limits: In the analysis, some V segments, TRBV6-2 and TRBV6-3 included, were excluded as indistinguishable.

The CDR3 is 11 residues long. Germline V gene data show CDR1 as DFQATT and CDR2 as SNEGSKA (reference sequence). The V gene lost 5 bases and the J gene lost 0 bases, with 4 bases spanning the gap. Note on this clone: Its antigen is unknown.

Amplification used 60 Vbeta primers and 13 Jbeta primers. Using immunoSEQ multiplex PCR, the repertoire was profiled, and TCRdb retains in-frame clones only, with some absent. The data contain 240,000 or so clones, over 80% of them singletons. The material sequenced was PBMCs. The J gene is TRBJ2-5, the V gene TRBV20-1, with unresolved D. The receptor was isolated from a woman between 40 and 55 years old in good health and CMV-seropositive. The CDR3 spells CSAYYQETQYF. DNA for the CDR3: TGCAGTGCTTATTACCAAGAGACCCAGTACTTC.